What follows describes a single T cell receptor (beta chain). Its antigen remains unknown. In the same sample, other DNA sequences code for this CDR3. This specimen comes from a study of neoadjuvant anti-PD-1 for oral cavity cancer. Study-wide results and caveats: Each response group had just three patients in TCR analyses.

Time point noted: after neoadjuvant nivolumab, at surgical resection. Most PBMC samples had 450 to 500 ng input DNA in six replicates. The repertoire was sequenced with immunoSEQ multiplex PCR; TCRdb's copy has only in-frame clones and lacks some. The repertoire holds tens of thousands of clones, with about 88% as singletons. The sequence derives from a person aged 35-79 years with oral cavity squamous cell carcinoma. Sequences were derived from PBMCs, sampled after nivolumab (anti-PD-1) treatment.

CDR3 bases: TGTGCCAGCAGCTCTAATATGAACACTGAAGCTTTCTTT. Translating it yields CASSSNMNTEAFF. The chain joins TRBV7-3 to TRBJ1-1; no definite D call. Germline V gene lookup returns CDR1 SGHTA and CDR2 FQGTGA. Trimming shortened V by 4 bases and J by 0 bases, and 6 bases separated the two germline ends. CDR3 size: 13 residues.